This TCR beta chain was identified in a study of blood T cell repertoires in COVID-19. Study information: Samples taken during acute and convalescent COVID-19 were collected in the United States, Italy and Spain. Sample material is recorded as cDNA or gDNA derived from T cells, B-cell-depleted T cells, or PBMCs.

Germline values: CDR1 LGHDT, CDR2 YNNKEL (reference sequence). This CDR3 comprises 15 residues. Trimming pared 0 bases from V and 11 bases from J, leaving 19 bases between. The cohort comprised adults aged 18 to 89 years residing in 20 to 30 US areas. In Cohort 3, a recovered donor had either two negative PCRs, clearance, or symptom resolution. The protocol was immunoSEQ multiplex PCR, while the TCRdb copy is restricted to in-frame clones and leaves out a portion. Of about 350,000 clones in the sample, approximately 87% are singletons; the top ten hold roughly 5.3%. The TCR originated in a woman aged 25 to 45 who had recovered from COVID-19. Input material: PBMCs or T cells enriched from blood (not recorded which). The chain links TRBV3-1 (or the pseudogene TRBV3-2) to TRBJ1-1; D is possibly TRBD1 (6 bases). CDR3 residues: CASSQDPQGSFAAFF. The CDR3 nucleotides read TGTGCCAGCAGCCAAGATCCACAGGGATCCTTTGCGGCTTTCTTT.